This TCR beta chain was profiled in a study of human T cells and chemical hapten exposure. As for the study in general: Upper-back patch tests with 0.01% DPC were read at 6 days.

CDR1 and CDR2 from the germline V gene are LGHNA and YNFKEQ. The CDR3 sequence is 15 residues long. The ends were cut back, 0 bases at V and 4 bases at J, with 12 bases in the middle. Each CDR3 protein is one row after TCRdb ran MiXCR on the RACE reads. The repertoire holds about 120,000 distinct CDR3 sequences, with 10% to 12% as singletons. Study-level results: Relative to controls, expanded TCRs formed significantly more large CDR3 similarity clusters.

Note on this clonotype: Antigen specificity is unknown.

Time point described: patch test 3, about 24 weeks after DPC sensitization. Sample treatment: therapeutic diphenylcyclopropenone sensitization with weekly scalp DPC. Donation of samples came from alopecia patients who were 18 to 70 years old and suitable for DPC. This specimen consisted of whole blood, obtained in connection with sensitization to the hapten diphenylcyclopropenone (DPC). The V gene is TRBV4-2, the J gene TRBJ1-1; the D is unclear. The clonotype was recovered from a woman in her fifties or sixties with alopecia areata. Some clones in this sample may be carry-over from other donors' samples. The CDR3 reads CASSQEPTPGTEAFF. DNA of the CDR3: TGTGCCAGCAGCCAAGAGCCAACCCCGGGCACTGAAGCTTTCTTT.